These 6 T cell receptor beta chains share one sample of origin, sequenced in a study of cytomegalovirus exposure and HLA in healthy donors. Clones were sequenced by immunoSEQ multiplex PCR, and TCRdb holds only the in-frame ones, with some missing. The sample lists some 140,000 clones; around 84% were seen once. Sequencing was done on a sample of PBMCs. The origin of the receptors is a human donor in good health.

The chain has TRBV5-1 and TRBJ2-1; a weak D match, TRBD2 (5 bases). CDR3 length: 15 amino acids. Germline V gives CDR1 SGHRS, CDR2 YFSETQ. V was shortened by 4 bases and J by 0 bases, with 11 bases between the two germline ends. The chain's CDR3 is CASSLLAASYNEQFF. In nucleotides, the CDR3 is TGCGCCAGCAGCCTCCTAGCAGCCTCCTACAATGAGCAGTTCTTC.

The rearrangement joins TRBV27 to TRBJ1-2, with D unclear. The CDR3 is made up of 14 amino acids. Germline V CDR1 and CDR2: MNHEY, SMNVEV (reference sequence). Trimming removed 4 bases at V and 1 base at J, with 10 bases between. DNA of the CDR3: TGTGCCAGCAGTTCCCCAGCGAGTAACTATGGCTACACCTTC. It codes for CASSSPASNYGYTF.

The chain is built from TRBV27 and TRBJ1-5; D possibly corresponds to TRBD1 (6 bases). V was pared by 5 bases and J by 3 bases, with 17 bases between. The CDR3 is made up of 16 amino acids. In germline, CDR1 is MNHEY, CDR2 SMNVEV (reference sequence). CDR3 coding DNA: TGTGCCAGCAGTCCTGACCAGACAGGCTTCAATCAGCCCCAGCATTTT. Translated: CASSPDQTGFNQPQHF.

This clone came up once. CDR3 DNA sequence: TGCGCCAGCAGCCTAAAACAGGGACAGCGCGGCTACACCATATATTTT. It yields the protein CASSLKQGQRGYTIYF. The chain uses TRBV4-1 and TRBJ1-3; 7 bases match TRBD1. The V gene's germline CDR1 is MGHRA and CDR2 YSYEKL. V lost 4 bases to trimming and J lost 8 bases; unmatched junction nucleotides: 14. The CDR3 length is 16 residues.

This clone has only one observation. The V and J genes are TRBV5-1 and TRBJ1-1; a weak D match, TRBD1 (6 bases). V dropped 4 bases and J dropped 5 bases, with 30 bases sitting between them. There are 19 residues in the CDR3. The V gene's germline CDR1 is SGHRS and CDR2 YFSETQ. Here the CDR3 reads CASSRDKLQGQRGLTEAFF. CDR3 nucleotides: TGCGCCAGCAGCAGAGACAAACTACAGGGCCAAAGAGGGTTGACTGAAGCTTTCTTT.

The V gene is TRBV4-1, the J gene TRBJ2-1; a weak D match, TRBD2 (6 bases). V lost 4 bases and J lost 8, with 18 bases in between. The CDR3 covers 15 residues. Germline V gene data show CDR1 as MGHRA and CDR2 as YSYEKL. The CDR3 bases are TGCGCCAGCAGCCCGACGAGCCAGGGAGGCGATGAGCAGTTCTTC. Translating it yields CASSPTSQGGDEQFF.